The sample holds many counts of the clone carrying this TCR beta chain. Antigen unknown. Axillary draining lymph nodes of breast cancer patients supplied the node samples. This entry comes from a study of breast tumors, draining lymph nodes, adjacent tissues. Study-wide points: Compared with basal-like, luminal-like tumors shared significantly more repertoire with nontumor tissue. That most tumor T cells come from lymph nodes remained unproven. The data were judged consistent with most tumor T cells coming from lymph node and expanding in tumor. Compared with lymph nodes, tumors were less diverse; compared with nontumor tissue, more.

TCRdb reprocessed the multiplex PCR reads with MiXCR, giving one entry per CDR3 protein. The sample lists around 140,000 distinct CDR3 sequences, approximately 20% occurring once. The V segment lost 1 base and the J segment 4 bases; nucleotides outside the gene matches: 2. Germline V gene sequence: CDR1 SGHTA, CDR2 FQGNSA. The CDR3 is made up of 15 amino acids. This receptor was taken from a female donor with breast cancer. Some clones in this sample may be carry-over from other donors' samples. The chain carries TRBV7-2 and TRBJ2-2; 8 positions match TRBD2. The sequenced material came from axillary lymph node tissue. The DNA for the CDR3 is TGTGCCAGCAGCTTAGGCAGCGGGAGCACCGGGGAGCTGTTTTTT. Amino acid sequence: CASSLGSGSTGELFF.